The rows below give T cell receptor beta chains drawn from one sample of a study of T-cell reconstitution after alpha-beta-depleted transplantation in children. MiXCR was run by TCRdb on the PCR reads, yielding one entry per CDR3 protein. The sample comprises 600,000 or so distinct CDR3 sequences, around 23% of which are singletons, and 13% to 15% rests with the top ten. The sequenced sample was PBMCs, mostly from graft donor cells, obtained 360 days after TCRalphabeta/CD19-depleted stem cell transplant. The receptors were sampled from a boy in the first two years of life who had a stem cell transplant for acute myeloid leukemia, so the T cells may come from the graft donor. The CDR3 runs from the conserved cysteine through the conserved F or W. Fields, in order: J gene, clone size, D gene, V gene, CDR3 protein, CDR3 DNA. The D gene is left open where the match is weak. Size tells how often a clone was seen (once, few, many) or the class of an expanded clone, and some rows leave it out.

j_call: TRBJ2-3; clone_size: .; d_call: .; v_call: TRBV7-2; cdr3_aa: CASRDFTDTQYF; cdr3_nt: TGTGCCAGCAGGGATTTCACAGATACGCAGTATTTT
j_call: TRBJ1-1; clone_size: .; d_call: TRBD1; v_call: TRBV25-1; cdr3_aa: CASSAAPGQGLNTEAFF; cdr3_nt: TGTGCCAGCAGTGCCGCTCCGGGACAGGGGCTGAACACTGAAGCTTTCTTT
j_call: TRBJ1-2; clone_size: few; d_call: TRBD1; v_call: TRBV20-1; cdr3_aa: CSARYPGQGTFGGYTF; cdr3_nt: TGCAGTGCTAGATACCCGGGACAGGGAACCTTCGGGGGCTACACCTTC
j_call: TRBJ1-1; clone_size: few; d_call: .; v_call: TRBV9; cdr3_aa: CASSVGQGLNTEAFF; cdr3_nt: TGTGCCAGCAGCGTAGGGCAGGGGTTGAACACTGAAGCTTTCTTT
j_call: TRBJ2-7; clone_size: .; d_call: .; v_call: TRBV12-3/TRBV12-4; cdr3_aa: CASSFFRATPGVKGDPYEQYF; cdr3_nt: TGTGCCAGCAGTTTTTTCCGGGCGACCCCAGGGGTCAAGGGAGACCCATACGAGCAGTACTTC
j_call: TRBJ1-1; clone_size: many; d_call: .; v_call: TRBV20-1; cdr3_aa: CSARPGAMNTEAFF; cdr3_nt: TGCAGTGCTAGACCCGGGGCTATGAACACTGAAGCTTTCTTT
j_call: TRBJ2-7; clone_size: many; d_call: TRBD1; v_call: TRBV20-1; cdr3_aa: CSATQSRDRVQGSYEQYF; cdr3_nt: TGCAGTGCTACCCAGTCCCGGGACAGGGTTCAGGGGAGCTACGAGCAGTACTTC
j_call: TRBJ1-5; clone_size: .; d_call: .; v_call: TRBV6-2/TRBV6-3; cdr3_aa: CASSGRTNSNQPQHF; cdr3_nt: TGTGCCAGCTCCGGACGGACTAATAGCAATCAGCCCCAGCATTTT
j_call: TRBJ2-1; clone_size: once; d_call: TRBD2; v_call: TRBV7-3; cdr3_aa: CASSLTSGGYQPTYNEQFF; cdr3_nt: TGTGCCAGCAGCTTAACTAGCGGGGGATACCAGCCCACCTACAATGAGCAGTTCTTC
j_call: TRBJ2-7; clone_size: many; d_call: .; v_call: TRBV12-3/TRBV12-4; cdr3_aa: CASSPRAYEQYF; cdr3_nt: TGTGCCAGCAGCCCTCGGGCCTACGAGCAGTACTTC
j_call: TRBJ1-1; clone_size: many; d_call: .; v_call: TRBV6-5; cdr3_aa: CASSYSGGGNVEAFF; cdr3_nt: TGTGCCAGCAGTTACTCGGGAGGGGGAAACGTTGAAGCTTTCTTT
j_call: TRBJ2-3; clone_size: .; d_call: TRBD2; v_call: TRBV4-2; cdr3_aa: CASSQRLAGDGDTQYF; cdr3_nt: TGTGCCAGCAGCCAGAGACTAGCGGGGGATGGAGATACGCAGTATTTT
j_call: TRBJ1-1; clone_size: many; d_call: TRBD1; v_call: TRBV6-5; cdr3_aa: CASMYWDRGPEAFF; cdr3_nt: TGTGCCAGCATGTATTGGGACAGGGGGCCTGAAGCTTTCTTT
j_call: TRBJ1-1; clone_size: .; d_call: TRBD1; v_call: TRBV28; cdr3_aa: CASSWDFDREGDTEAFF; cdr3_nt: TGTGCCAGCAGTTGGGACTTTGACAGGGAGGGGGACACTGAAGCTTTCTTT
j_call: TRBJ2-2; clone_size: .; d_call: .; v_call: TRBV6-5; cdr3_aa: CASSYPGVPNTGELFF; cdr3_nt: TGTGCCAGCAGTTACCCAGGGGTTCCGAACACCGGGGAGCTGTTTTTT
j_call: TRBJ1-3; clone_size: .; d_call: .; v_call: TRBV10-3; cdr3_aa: CAISEGGNTIYF; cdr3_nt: TGTGCCATCAGTGAAGGGGGAAACACCATATATTTT
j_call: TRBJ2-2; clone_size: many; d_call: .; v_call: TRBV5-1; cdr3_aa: CARPRFMIGDLTGELFF; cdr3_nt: TGCGCCAGGCCTCGCTTTATGATAGGGGATCTCACCGGGGAGCTGTTTTTT
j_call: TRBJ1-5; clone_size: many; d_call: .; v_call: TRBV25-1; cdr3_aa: CASSESGRINQPQHF; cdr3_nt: TGTGCCAGCAGTGAATCAGGCAGGATCAATCAGCCCCAGCATTTT
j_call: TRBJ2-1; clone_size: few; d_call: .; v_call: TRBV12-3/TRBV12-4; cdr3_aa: CASSLTSLNNEQFF; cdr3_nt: TGTGCCAGCAGCCTAACTAGCCTCAACAATGAGCAGTTCTTC
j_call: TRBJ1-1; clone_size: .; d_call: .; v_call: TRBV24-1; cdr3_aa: CATSGWGNTEAFF; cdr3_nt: TGTGCCACCAGTGGCTGGGGGAACACTGAAGCTTTCTTT
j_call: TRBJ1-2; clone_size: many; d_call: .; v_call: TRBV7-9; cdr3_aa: CASSWAGEENYGYTF; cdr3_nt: TGTGCCAGCAGCTGGGCTGGGGAGGAGAACTATGGCTACACCTTC
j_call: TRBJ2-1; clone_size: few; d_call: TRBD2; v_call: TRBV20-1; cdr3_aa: CSAMGGISHEQFF; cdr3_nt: TGCAGTGCCATGGGGGGGATCTCCCATGAGCAGTTCTTC
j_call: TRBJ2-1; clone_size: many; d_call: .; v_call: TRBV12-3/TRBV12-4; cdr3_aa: CASSFSGDEQFF; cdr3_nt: TGTGCCAGCAGTTTTTCTGGGGATGAGCAGTTCTTC
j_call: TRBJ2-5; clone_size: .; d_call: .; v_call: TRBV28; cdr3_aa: CASTGLDSFEETQYF; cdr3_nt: TGTGCCAGCACCGGTCTCGACAGTTTTGAAGAGACCCAGTACTTC
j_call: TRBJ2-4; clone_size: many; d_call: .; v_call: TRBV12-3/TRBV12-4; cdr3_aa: CASSSPAKNIQYF; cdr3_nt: TGTGCCAGCAGTTCCCCAGCCAAAAACATTCAGTACTTC
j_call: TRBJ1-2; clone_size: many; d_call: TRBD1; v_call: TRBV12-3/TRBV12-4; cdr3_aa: CASSSGTGGLYGYTF; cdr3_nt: TGTGCCAGCAGCTCCGGGACAGGGGGCCTATATGGCTACACCTTC
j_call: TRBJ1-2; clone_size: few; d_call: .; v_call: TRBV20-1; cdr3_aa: CSASGGSNYGYTF; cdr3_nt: TGCAGTGCTAGTGGGGGGTCCAACTATGGCTACACCTTC
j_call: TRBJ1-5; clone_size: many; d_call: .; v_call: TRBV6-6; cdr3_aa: CASSYSADQPQHF; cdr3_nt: TGTGCCAGCAGTTACTCGGCAGATCAGCCCCAGCATTTT
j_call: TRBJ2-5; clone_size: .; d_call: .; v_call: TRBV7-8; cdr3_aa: CASSLASEAMETQYF; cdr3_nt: TGTGCCAGCAGCTTAGCGAGCGAGGCGATGGAGACCCAGTACTTC
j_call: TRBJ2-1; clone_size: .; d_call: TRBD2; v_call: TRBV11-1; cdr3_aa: CASNQPGTRDVF; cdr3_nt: TGTGCCAGCAACCAACCCGGGACTAGGGACGTCTTC
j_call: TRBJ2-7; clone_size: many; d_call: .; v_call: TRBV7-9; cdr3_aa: CASSSLKSSYEQYF; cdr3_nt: TGTGCCAGCAGCTCTCTGAAAAGCTCCTACGAGCAGTACTTC
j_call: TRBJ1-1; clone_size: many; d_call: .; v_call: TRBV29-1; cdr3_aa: CSVVRRLNTEAFF; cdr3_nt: TGCAGCGTTGTACGGCGCCTGAACACTGAAGCTTTCTTT
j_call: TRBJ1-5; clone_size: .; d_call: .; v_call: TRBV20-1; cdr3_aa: CSATLSGGLNQPQHF; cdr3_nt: TGCAGTGCTACGTTGAGCGGGGGACTCAATCAGCCCCAGCATTTT
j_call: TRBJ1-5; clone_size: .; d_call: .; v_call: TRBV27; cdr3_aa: CASSPLSSNQPQHF; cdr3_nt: TGTGCCAGCAGTCCCCTCAGTAGCAATCAGCCCCAGCATTTT
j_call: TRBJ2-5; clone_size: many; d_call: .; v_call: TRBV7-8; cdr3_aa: CASSSFIRTARETQYF; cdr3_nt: TGTGCCAGCAGCTCCTTCATCAGGACAGCGCGGGAGACCCAGTACTTC
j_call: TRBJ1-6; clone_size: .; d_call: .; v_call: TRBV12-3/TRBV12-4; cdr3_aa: CASRSGPETPLHF; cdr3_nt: TGTGCCAGCAGATCAGGACCGGAGACACCCCTCCACTTT
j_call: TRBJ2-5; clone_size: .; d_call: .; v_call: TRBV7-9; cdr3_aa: CASSLEWGLRETQYF; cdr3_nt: TGTGCCAGCAGCTTAGAATGGGGGCTGCGAGAGACCCAGTACTTC
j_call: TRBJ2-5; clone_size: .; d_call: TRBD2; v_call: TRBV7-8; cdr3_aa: CASKRLAGVQETQYF; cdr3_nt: TGTGCCAGCAAAAGACTAGCGGGAGTCCAAGAGACCCAGTACTTC
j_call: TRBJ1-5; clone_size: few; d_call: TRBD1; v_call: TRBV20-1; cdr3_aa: CCARDLFGTGDQPQHF; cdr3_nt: TGCTGTGCTAGAGATCTATTCGGGACAGGGGATCAGCCCCAGCATTTT
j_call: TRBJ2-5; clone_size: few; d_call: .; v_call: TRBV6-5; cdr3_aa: CASSYSKPGRGQETQYF; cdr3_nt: TGTGCCAGCAGTTACTCGAAGCCGGGACGAGGACAAGAGACCCAGTACTTC
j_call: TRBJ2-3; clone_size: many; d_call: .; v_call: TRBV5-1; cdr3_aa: CASSFKQGGDTQYF; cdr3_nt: TGCGCCAGCAGCTTTAAACAGGGCGGAGATACGCAGTATTTT
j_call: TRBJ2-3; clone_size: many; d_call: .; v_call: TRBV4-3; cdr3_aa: CASSHGTFTSTDTQYF; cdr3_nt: TGCGCCAGCAGCCACGGGACTTTCACTAGCACAGATACGCAGTATTTT
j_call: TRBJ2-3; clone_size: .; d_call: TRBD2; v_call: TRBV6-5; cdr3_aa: CASSYSGSGGAGSTDTQYF; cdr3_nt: TGTGCCAGCAGTTACTCGGGTAGCGGGGGGGCCGGGAGCACAGATACGCAGTATTTT
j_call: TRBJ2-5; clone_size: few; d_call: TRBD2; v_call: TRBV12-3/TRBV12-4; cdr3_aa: CASSFLRLAGSKVQETQYF; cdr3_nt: TGTGCCAGCAGTTTCCTGAGGCTAGCGGGGTCCAAGGTGCAAGAGACCCAGTACTTC
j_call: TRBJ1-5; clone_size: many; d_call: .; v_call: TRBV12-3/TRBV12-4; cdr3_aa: CASSLRATLDSNQPQHF; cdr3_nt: TGTGCCAGCAGCCTCAGGGCTACACTTGATAGCAATCAGCCCCAGCATTTT